The clone carrying this TCR beta chain was seen more than once but under ten times. Enrolled through a virtual design, the participants were between roughly 18 and 89 years of age and came from about two dozen US areas. Two consecutive negative NP/OP PCR tests, clearance, or resolved symptoms defined Cohort 3 recovery. J gave up 1 base and V 4 bases, and 4 bases lay outside the gene matches. CDR1 SGHKS and CDR2 YYEKEE come from the germline V gene (reference sequence). CDR3 length equals 16 residues. Profiling relied on immunoSEQ multiplex PCR, and the TCRdb table lists in-frame clones only, not all of them. The data contain about 270,000 clones, 80% to 90% of them singletons. These data originate in a study of blood T cell repertoires in COVID-19. Study-level information: Sources were T cells, B-cell-depleted T cells, or PBMCs; the material itself was cDNA or gDNA.

This chain links TRBV5-5 with TRBJ2-3; TRBD2 agrees at 12 bases. The specimen sequenced was PBMCs or T cells enriched from blood (not recorded which). The receptor comes from a woman aged 18-35 years who had recovered from COVID-19. CDR3 coding DNA: TGTGCCAGCAGCACACGACTAGCGGGGGGCACAGATACGCAGTATTTT. Its translation: CASSTRLAGGTDTQYF.